Below, 28 T cell receptor beta chains from the same sample are listed, as sequenced in a study of molecular identifiers for immune sequencing clone quantification. MiXCR was run by TCRdb on the PCR reads, yielding one entry per CDR3 protein. Seen here are about 630,000 distinct CDR3 sequences, about 25% observed once, and the top ten hold about 0.81%. Source material: naive CD8+ T cells from blood, with Jurkat cell RNA spiked in. Documented subset: FACS-sorted CD8+CD4-CCR7+CD45RA+ naive T cells. The receptor set was obtained from a human donor in good health. Some libraries in this study had Jurkat cell RNA spiked in.

As concerns this clonotype: A much larger clone lies a single base off, so this may be a read error. The rearrangement uses TRBV7-9 and TRBJ1-4; D is ambiguous. This CDR3 contains 13 residues. Germline CDR1 is SEHNR and CDR2 is FQNEAQ (reference sequence). CDR3 sequence: CASSLGGNDKLFF. Written as DNA, the CDR3 is TGTGCCAGCAGCTTAGGAGGGAATGATAAACTGTTTTTT.

This clonotype was picked up one time. The chain joins TRBV3-1 to TRBJ2-1; 10 nucleotides line up with TRBD2. The CDR3 is made up of 20 amino acids. V trimming: 0 bases; J trimming: 7 bases; junction bases outside the gene matches: 18. CDR1 and CDR2 (germline): LGHDT, YNNKEL (reference sequence). CDR3 sequence: CASSQDIAGGHAGRTNEQFF. The CDR3 DNA reads as TGTGCCAGCAGCCAAGATATAGCGGGGGGCCATGCAGGACGTACAAATGAGCAGTTCTTC.

This clonotype was observed a few times. The V call is TRBV18, the J call TRBJ2-7; D is perhaps TRBD1 or TRBD2 (5 bases each). The CDR3 spans 15 residues. CDR1 KGHSH and CDR2 LQKENI come from the germline V gene. Trimming stripped 3 bases from V and 3 bases from J, with 15 bases between. The CDR3 is CASSPRGTSYYEQYF. DNA of the CDR3: TGTGCCAGCTCACCCCGGGGCACATCATACTACGAGCAGTACTTC.

Worth noting for this clonotype: A much larger clone differs from this one at a single base, so this may be a read error. This chain links TRBV12-3 or TRBV12-4 with TRBJ2-7; D gene unclear. The CDR3 contains 14 residues. V lost 6 bases to trimming and J lost 2 bases, with 14 bases between them. DNA for the CDR3: TGTGCCAGCAGCCCGGTGGTTCCGACCTACGAGCAGTACTTC. Translating it yields CASSPVVPTYEQYF.

The rearrangement uses TRBV18 and TRBJ1-1; TRBD1 aligns across 9 bases. The germline CDR1 and CDR2 sequences are KGHSH and LQKENI. This CDR3 is built from 15 residues. The V and J ends lost 5 bases and 5 bases, in that order; junction bases with no gene match: 9. DNA of the CDR3: TGTGCCAGCTCAGGTACAGGGGGCGCGGGGACTGAAGCTTTCTTT. Translating gives CASSGTGGAGTEAFF.

This clonotype has only a few counts. The genes are TRBV19 and TRBJ2-5; D might be TRBD1 (6 bases). The V and J ends lost 5 bases and 3 bases respectively, with 13 bases between them. Germline values: CDR1 LNHDA, CDR2 SQIVND (reference sequence). This CDR3 is built from 14 residues. The CDR3 protein is CASSPWTEKETQYF. The CDR3 DNA reads TGTGCCAGTAGTCCCTGGACAGAGAAAGAGACCCAGTACTTC. Looking up the rest from reference TRBV19 and TRBJ2-5 gives the full variable domain: DGGITQSPKYLFRKEGQNVTLSCEQNLNHDAMYWYRQDPGQGLRLIYYSQIVNDFQKGDIAEGYSVSREKKESFPLTVTSAQKNPTAFYLCASSPWTEKETQYFGPGTRLLVL.

The rearrangement joins TRBV7-2 to TRBJ2-7; D is ambiguous. V was trimmed by 2 bases and J by 2 bases, leaving 16 bases between them. This CDR3 contains 16 residues. CDR1 is SGHTA and CDR2 is FQGNSA in the germline V gene. CDR3 residues: CASSLFGGDLPYEQYF. For the CDR3, the DNA is TGTGCCAGCAGCTTATTTGGCGGAGACCTTCCCTACGAGCAGTACTTC.

The V gene is TRBV4-3, the J gene TRBJ1-1, with D maybe TRBD1 (5 bases). V dropped 0 bases and J dropped 4 bases, with 21 bases sitting between them. The CDR3 sequence is 18 residues long. Germline values: CDR1 LGHNA, CDR2 YSLEER. The CDR3 loop is CASSQDVGTNRWPTEAFF. The DNA of the CDR3 is TGCGCCAGCAGCCAAGATGTAGGGACTAATAGGTGGCCCACTGAAGCTTTCTTT.

This clonotype has just a few counts. The chain employs TRBV7-2 and TRBJ2-1, with 7 bases fitting TRBD2. Germline V gene lookup returns CDR1 SGHTA and CDR2 FQGNSA. Losses at the gene ends were 6 bases for V and 8 bases for J; bases not matched to a gene: 10. CDR3 length equals 14 residues. The CDR3 protein is CASSTSPGGYEQFF. In nucleotides, the CDR3 is TGTGCCAGCAGTACAAGTCCGGGAGGCTATGAGCAGTTCTTC.

This clonotype was seen repeatedly, ten times or more. CDR3 sequence (DNA): TGTGCCAGCAGTTTATCGAGGACCGGGGAGCTGTTTTTT. It is translated as CASSLSRTGELFF. The chain is built from TRBV27 and TRBJ2-2; D is undetermined. The CDR3 sequence is 13 residues long. Germline V CDR1 and CDR2: MNHEY, SMNVEV (reference sequence). The V gene lost 0 bases and the J gene lost 5 bases, with 4 bases spanning the gap.

About this clonotype: A read error may explain this, as a much larger clone is one base away. The genes are TRBV6-6 and TRBJ2-7; 7 nucleotides agree with TRBD2. CDR3 length: 20 residues. V dropped 6 bases and J dropped 0; count of bases not matched to a gene: 23. Germline values: CDR1 MNHNY, CDR2 SVGAGI (reference sequence). The CDR3 reads CASSLATGTNGFRSSYEQYF. The DNA of the CDR3 is TGTGCCAGCAGCCTGGCGACCGGGACTAACGGGTTCAGGAGCTCCTACGAGCAGTACTTC.

This clonotype was detected ten times or more. The V call is TRBV6-1, the J call TRBJ2-4; no clear D. From germline, CDR1 is MNHNS and CDR2 SASEGT. V was shortened by 2 bases and J by 0 bases, with 8 bases between the two germline ends. The CDR3 sequence is 15 residues long. The CDR3 reads CASSETGLAKNIQYF. The CDR3 bases are TGTGCCAGCAGTGAAACGGGTCTAGCCAAAAACATTCAGTACTTC.

This rearrangement joins TRBV19 to TRBJ2-3; no firm D call. V was pared by 3 bases and J by 0 bases, with 10 bases between. CDR1 is LNHDA, CDR2 SQIVND, per germline (reference sequence). This CDR3 contains 15 residues. The CDR3 reads CASSMGGRSTDTQYF. Here the CDR3 DNA reads TGTGCCAGTAGTATGGGCGGCCGAAGCACAGATACGCAGTATTTT. Looking up the rest from reference TRBV19 and TRBJ2-3 gives the full variable domain: DGGITQSPKYLFRKEGQNVTLSCEQNLNHDAMYWYRQDPGQGLRLIYYSQIVNDFQKGDIAEGYSVSREKKESFPLTVTSAQKNPTAFYLCASSMGGRSTDTQYFGPGTRLTVL.

This clonotype showed up just a few times. The chain employs TRBV18 and TRBJ2-7; a weak D match, TRBD1 (5 bases). V lost 3 bases to trimming and J lost 2 bases, with 11 bases between them. The CDR3 has 14 amino acids. The germline CDR1 and CDR2 sequences are KGHSH and LQKENI. The CDR3 DNA sequence: TGTGCCAGCTCACCGTTTCCAGGGACCTACGAGCAGTACTTC. This translates into CASSPFPGTYEQYF.

The chain links TRBV27 to TRBJ1-1; D uncertain. CDR3 length: 13 amino acids. V lost 7 bases and J lost 5, with 14 bases in between. Looked up from germline, CDR1 is MNHEY and CDR2 is SMNVEV (reference sequence). CDR3: CASKLLGHTEAFF. CDR3 DNA: TGTGCCAGCAAATTATTAGGTCATACTGAAGCTTTCTTT.

To note about this clonotype: One junction end disagrees with the germline gene, perhaps due to a read error. The chain is built from TRBV12-3 or TRBV12-4 and TRBJ1-5, with D unclear. There are 14 residues in the CDR3. The CDR3: CASSWGGSNQPQRF. The CDR3, as DNA: TGTGCCAGCAGTTGGGGTGGCAGCAATCAGCCCCAGCGTTTT.

This clonotype was observed a few times. The chain is built from TRBV20-1 and TRBJ2-5, with D perhaps TRBD1 (6 bases). This CDR3 region has 15 residues. Germline V gene data show CDR1 as DFQATT and CDR2 as SNEGSKA (reference sequence). V was clipped by 0 bases and J by 5 bases, with 16 bases between them. The CDR3 region is CSAREYRAPGETQYF. The CDR3 coding sequence is TGCAGTGCTAGAGAATACAGGGCCCCTGGGGAGACCCAGTACTTC.

To note about this clonotype: One base away lies a much larger clone, so this may be a sequencing read error. This rearrangement joins TRBV29-1 to TRBJ1-1; TRBD1 is a possible D gene (5 bases). Germline assignment: CDR1 SQVTM and CDR2 ANQGSEA. The CDR3 covers 11 residues. This CDR3 reads CSVVRATEAFF. The CDR3 coding sequence is TGCAGTGTGGTCAGGGCGACTGAAGCTTTCTTT.

In the case of this clonotype: The germline gene is not matched at one end of the junction; a read error may be the cause. The CDR3: CASRSTAGGVEALF. The CDR3 region has the DNA TGTGCCAGCAGATCCACCGCAGGGGGCGTGGAAGCTCTCTTT. The gene calls are TRBV11-2 and TRBJ1-1, with 8 bases aligning to TRBD1. The CDR3 runs 14 residues. CDR1 SGHAT and CDR2 FQNNGV come from the germline V gene.

The J gene is TRBJ2-3, the V gene TRBV19; 9 nucleotides match TRBD2. The CDR3 sequence is 16 residues long. The V gene's germline CDR1 is LNHDA and CDR2 SQIVND (reference sequence). V gave up 6 bases and J gave up 1 base; unmatched junction bases: 8. This CDR3 reads CASRHAGGRGTDTQYF. DNA for the CDR3: TGTGCCAGTAGGCATGCGGGGGGGCGAGGCACAGATACGCAGTATTTT.

This clonotype was observed many times. The chain combines TRBV5-5 with TRBJ2-7; 7 bases are shared with TRBD1. The CDR3 covers 14 residues. The V and J ends lost 6 bases and 3 bases, in that order; junction bases with no gene match: 9. The germline gives CDR1 SGHKS, CDR2 YYEKEE (reference sequence). CDR3 nucleotides: TGTGCCAGCATTCCGGGACAGACGTTCTACGAGCAGTACTTC. Protein: CASIPGQTFYEQYF.

Details on this clonotype: This may come from a read error, since a much larger clone is one base off. The V call is TRBV6-6, the J call TRBJ1-5; D may be TRBD1 (5 bases). Looked up from germline, CDR1 is MNHNY and CDR2 is SVGAGI (reference sequence). The CDR3 runs 15 residues. CDR3 DNA: TGTGCCGGCAGTCTGGTAATAGGGGAAAGTCAGCCCCAGCATTTT. Encoded protein: CAGSLVIGESQPQHF.

This clonotype was seen many times. The chain joins TRBV7-2 to TRBJ2-5; the match to TRBD1 covers 9 bases. Looked up from germline, CDR1 is SGHTA and CDR2 is FQGNSA. Losses at the gene ends were 2 bases for V and 5 bases for J; bases not matched to a gene: 6. The CDR3 consists of 15 residues. This CDR3 is CASSLSGQGGETQYF. The CDR3 DNA reads TGTGCCAGCAGCTTATCGGGACAGGGTGGGGAGACCCAGTACTTC.

This clonotype has more than one count but fewer than ten. V is TRBV27 and J is TRBJ1-6; no firm D call. The germline CDR1 and CDR2 sequences are MNHEY and SMNVEV (reference sequence). The V end lost 5 bases, the J end lost 10 bases, and 9 bases lay between the germline ends. The CDR3 spans 12 residues. CDR3 in amino acids: CASSPARSPLHF. As DNA, the CDR3 is TGTGCCAGCAGTCCCGCCCGGTCACCCCTCCACTTT.

The gene calls are TRBV7-9 and TRBJ2-7, with D possibly being TRBD1 or TRBD2 (5 bases each). V shed 5 bases and J shed 3 bases, with 14 bases lying between them. The germline V gene has CDR1 SEHNR and CDR2 FQNEAQ (reference sequence). The CDR3 covers 14 residues. The CDR3: CASSHSRDGYEQYF. CDR3 in DNA: TGTGCCAGCAGCCACTCCAGGGACGGCTACGAGCAGTACTTC. Full variable domain (remainder filled in from reference TRBV7-9 and TRBJ2-7): DTGVSQNPRHKITKRGQNVTFRCDPISEHNRLYWYRQTLGQGPEFLTYFQNEAQLEKSRLLSDRFSAERPKGSFSTLEIQRTEQGDSAMYLCASSHSRDGYEQYFGPGTRLTVT.

The chain links TRBV11-3 to TRBJ2-7, with D unclear. The CDR3 is 18 residues long. Germline loops: CDR1 SGHNT, CDR2 YENEEA. Trimming stripped 6 bases from V and 2 bases from J, with 26 bases between. The CDR3: CASSNTLDGTEITYEQYF. CDR3 coding DNA: TGTGCCAGCAGTAACACTCTCGACGGAACAGAGATTACCTACGAGCAGTACTTC.

This clonotype occurred many times. The rearrangement uses TRBV4-2 and TRBJ2-7, with D perhaps matching TRBD2 (5 bases). Germline values: CDR1 LGHNA, CDR2 YNFKEQ. The CDR3 is 16 residues long. With 0 bases removed from V and 4 bases from J, the gap between germline ends came to 16 bases. In nucleotides, the CDR3 is TGTGCCAGCAGCCAAGATCCGGCTAGCTCCTATTACGAGCAGTACTTC. It codes for CASSQDPASSYYEQYF.

The V and J genes are TRBV29-1 and TRBJ2-2, with a tentative D call TRBD1 (5 bases). The CDR3 is 14 amino acids. Germline V gives CDR1 SQVTM, CDR2 ANQGSEA. V lost 6 bases, J lost 0 bases, and 11 bases lay in between. The CDR3 is CSVLTEANTGELFF. The CDR3 DNA reads as TGCAGCGTATTGACAGAGGCGAACACCGGGGAGCTGTTTTTT.